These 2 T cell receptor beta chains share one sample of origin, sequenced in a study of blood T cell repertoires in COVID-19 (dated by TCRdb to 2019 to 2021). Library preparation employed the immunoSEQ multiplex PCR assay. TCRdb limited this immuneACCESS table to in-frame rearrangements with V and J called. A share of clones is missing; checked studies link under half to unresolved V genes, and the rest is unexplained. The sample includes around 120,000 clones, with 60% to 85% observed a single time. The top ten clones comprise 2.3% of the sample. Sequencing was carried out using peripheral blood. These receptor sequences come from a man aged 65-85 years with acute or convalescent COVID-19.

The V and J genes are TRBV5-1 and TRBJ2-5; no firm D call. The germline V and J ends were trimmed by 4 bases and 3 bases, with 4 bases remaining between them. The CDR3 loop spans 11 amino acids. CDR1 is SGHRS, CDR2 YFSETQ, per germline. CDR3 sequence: CASSLKETQYF. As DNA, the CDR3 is TGCGCCAGCAGCCTTAAAGAGACCCAGTACTTC.

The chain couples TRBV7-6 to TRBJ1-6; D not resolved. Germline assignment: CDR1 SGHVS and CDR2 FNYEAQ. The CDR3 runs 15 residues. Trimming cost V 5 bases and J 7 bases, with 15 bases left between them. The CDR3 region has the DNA TGTGCCAGCAGCCTAAACCGGGAGGGAAATTCACCCCTCCACTTT. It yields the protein CASSLNREGNSPLHF.